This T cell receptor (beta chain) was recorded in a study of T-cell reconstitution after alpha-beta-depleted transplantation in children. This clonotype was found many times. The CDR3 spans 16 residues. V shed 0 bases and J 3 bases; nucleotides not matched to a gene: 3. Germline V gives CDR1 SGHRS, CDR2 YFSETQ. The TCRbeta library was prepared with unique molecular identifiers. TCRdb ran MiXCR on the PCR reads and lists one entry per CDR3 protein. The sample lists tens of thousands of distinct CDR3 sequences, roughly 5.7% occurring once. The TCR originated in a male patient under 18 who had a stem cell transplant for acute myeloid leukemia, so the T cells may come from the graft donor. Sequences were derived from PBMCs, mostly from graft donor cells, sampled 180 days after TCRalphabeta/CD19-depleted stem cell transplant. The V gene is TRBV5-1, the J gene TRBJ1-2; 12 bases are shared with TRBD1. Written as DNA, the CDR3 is TGCGCCAGCAGCTTGGCGGGACAGGGGGCGGACTATGGCTACACCTTC. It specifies CASSLAGQGADYGYTF.